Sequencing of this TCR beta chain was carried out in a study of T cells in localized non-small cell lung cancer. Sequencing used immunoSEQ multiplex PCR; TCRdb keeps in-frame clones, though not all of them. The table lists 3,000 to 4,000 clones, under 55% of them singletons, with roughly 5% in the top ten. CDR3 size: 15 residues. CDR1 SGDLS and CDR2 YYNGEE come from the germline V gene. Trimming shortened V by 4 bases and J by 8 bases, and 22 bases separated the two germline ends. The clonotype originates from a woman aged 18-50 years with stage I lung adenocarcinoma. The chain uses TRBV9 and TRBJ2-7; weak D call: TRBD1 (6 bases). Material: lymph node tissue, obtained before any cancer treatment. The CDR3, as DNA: TGTGCCAGCAGCTCCAGACTTGACGCTGGGGACAAGCAGTACTTC. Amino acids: CASSSRLDAGDKQYF. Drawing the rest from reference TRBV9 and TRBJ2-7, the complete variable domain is DSGVTQTPKHLITATGQRVTLRCSPRSGDLSVYWYQQSLDQGLQFLIQYYNGEERAKGNILERFSAQQFPDLHSELNLSSLELGDSALYFCASSSRLDAGDKQYFGPGTRLTVT.